This record concerns one T cell receptor (beta chain) sequence. Its specificity is unknown. The data were obtained in a study of T cell repertoires in aging, cancer and after chemotherapy. V lost 0 bases to trimming and J lost 0 bases, with 12 bases between them. The length of the CDR3 is 16 residues. The germline gives CDR1 LGHNA, CDR2 YSLEER. TRB rearrangements spanning V, D and J were amplified using mixed TRB-A/B primers. TCRdb re-called the multiplex PCR reads through MiXCR, storing one row per CDR3 protein. The sample consists of 9,000 to 9,500 distinct CDR3 sequences, under 35% of them appearing once. TCR beta rearrangements were amplified from peripheral blood genomic DNA. The study, taken as a whole, reports: Untreated cancer patients had significantly lower blood TCR diversity than age-matched healthy donors.

The sequencing sample was made of blood. The V and J genes are TRBV4-3 and TRBJ2-7, with D perhaps TRBD1 (6 bases). The receptor comes from a human donor in good health. This CDR3 is CASSQDHRTVSYEQYF. CDR3 sequence (DNA): TGCGCCAGCAGCCAAGATCACAGGACAGTCTCCTACGAGCAGTACTTC.